These T cell receptor beta chains were read from a single sample in a study of radiation and T cells in renal cell carcinoma. Libraries were prepared by immunoSEQ multiplex PCR; TCRdb keeps only in-frame clonotypes and omits some of them. Of around 140,000 clones in the sample, less than 90% were seen once. The material sequenced was blood, taken from a patient whose treatment included radiotherapy and nephrectomy. These receptors all stem from a woman in her forties or fifties with renal cell carcinoma. CDR3s include the opening cysteine and the closing phenylalanine or tryptophan. Fields, in order: CDR3 DNA, CDR3 protein, J gene, clone size, V gene, D gene. A D gene is named only where the DNA matches it firmly. Expanded clones are given a class, and other clones once, few, many or no size at all.

CDR3nt: TGTGCCAGTAGTATAGATTCGTGGGGCAATCAGCCCCAGCATTTT; CDR3aa: CASSIDSWGNQPQHF; j_gene: TRBJ1-5; abundance: .; v_gene: TRBV19; d_gene: .
CDR3nt: TGCGCCAGCAGCCAAGCCCAACAGGGGTCCTACGAGCAGTACTTC; CDR3aa: CASSQAQQGSYEQYF; j_gene: TRBJ2-7; abundance: .; v_gene: TRBV4-3; d_gene: TRBD1
CDR3nt: TGCGCCAGCAGTTTTCTCTATAGCAATCAGCCCCAGCATTTT; CDR3aa: CASSFLYSNQPQHF; j_gene: TRBJ1-5; abundance: .; v_gene: TRBV4-3; d_gene: .
CDR3nt: TGTGCCTGGAGACGAAGTGGAGCGGGGGGGAGCAATGAGCAGTTCTTC; CDR3aa: CAWRRSGAGGSNEQFF; j_gene: TRBJ2-1; abundance: .; v_gene: TRBV30; d_gene: TRBD2
CDR3nt: TGTGCCAGCAGCCCTCGGACAGGCCAAGAGACCCAGTACTTC; CDR3aa: CASSPRTGQETQYF; j_gene: TRBJ2-5; abundance: .; v_gene: TRBV14; d_gene: TRBD1
CDR3nt: TGTGCCAGCAGCATTCCGGGGACCCAGGCCCCCTCCTACGAGCAGTACTTC; CDR3aa: CASSIPGTQAPSYEQYF; j_gene: TRBJ2-7; abundance: .; v_gene: TRBV21-1; d_gene: .
CDR3nt: TGCGCCAGCAGACAGGGCAACGGGGAGCTGTTTTTT; CDR3aa: CASRQGNGELFF; j_gene: TRBJ2-2; abundance: few; v_gene: TRBV10-2; d_gene: .
CDR3nt: TGTGCCAGCAGCTCCTACAGAGCTAACTATGGCTACACCTTC; CDR3aa: CASSSYRANYGYTF; j_gene: TRBJ1-2; abundance: .; v_gene: TRBV11-2; d_gene: .
CDR3nt: TGTGCCAGCAGTCCATTAGCGGGAGCTCCCTACAATGAGCAGTTCTTC; CDR3aa: CASSPLAGAPYNEQFF; j_gene: TRBJ2-1; abundance: .; v_gene: TRBV7-8; d_gene: TRBD2
CDR3nt: TGTGCCAGCTCACCGTCCGGGACAGGCAATGAGCAGTTCTTC; CDR3aa: CASSPSGTGNEQFF; j_gene: TRBJ2-1; abundance: .; v_gene: TRBV18; d_gene: TRBD1
CDR3nt: TGTGCCAGCAGCCAAGTACAGGTTCCCACCGGGGAGCTGTTTTTT; CDR3aa: CASSQVQVPTGELFF; j_gene: TRBJ2-2; abundance: .; v_gene: TRBV14; d_gene: .
CDR3nt: TGTGCCAGCAGTGCCTCGGACGGAGGAAACACCATATATTTT; CDR3aa: CASSASDGGNTIYF; j_gene: TRBJ1-3; abundance: .; v_gene: TRBV9; d_gene: .
CDR3nt: TGTGCCAGCAGCTCCTCTAGCGGGGGGGTCACAGATACGCAGTATTTT; CDR3aa: CASSSSSGGVTDTQYF; j_gene: TRBJ2-3; abundance: .; v_gene: TRBV7-2; d_gene: TRBD2
CDR3nt: TGTGCCAGCAGAACCGGGACAGTCTACTACAATGAGCAGTTCTTC; CDR3aa: CASRTGTVYYNEQFF; j_gene: TRBJ2-1; abundance: .; v_gene: TRBV28; d_gene: TRBD1
CDR3nt: TGTGCCAGCAGCGCGACAGGGATGAACACTGAAGCTTTCTTT; CDR3aa: CASSATGMNTEAFF; j_gene: TRBJ1-1; abundance: few; v_gene: TRBV27; d_gene: TRBD1
CDR3nt: TGTGCCTGGAGTGTACTTGCGGAGAACACTGAAGCTTTCTTT; CDR3aa: CAWSVLAENTEAFF; j_gene: TRBJ1-1; abundance: .; v_gene: TRBV30; d_gene: .
CDR3nt: TGTGCCAGCAGTCTGGACGGTTACTCTGGAAACACCATATATTTT; CDR3aa: CASSLDGYSGNTIYF; j_gene: TRBJ1-3; abundance: .; v_gene: TRBV6-5; d_gene: .
CDR3nt: TGCGCCAGCAGCCAAGATAATAACAGTCCGGGTGGCTACACCTTC; CDR3aa: CASSQDNNSPGGYTF; j_gene: TRBJ1-2; abundance: .; v_gene: TRBV4-1; d_gene: .
CDR3nt: TGTGCCAGCAGTTTTTCAAGGACAGGGATAGCCTACGAGCAGTACTTC; CDR3aa: CASSFSRTGIAYEQYF; j_gene: TRBJ2-7; abundance: .; v_gene: TRBV28; d_gene: TRBD1
CDR3nt: TGTGCCAGCAGCTTGTCAGGGAATCCCTCCTACAATGAGCAGTTCTTC; CDR3aa: CASSLSGNPSYNEQFF; j_gene: TRBJ2-1; abundance: .; v_gene: TRBV5-5; d_gene: .
CDR3nt: TGTGCCAGCAGCTACCACAGGGGAGGTGGAGAGACCCAGTACTTC; CDR3aa: CASSYHRGGGETQYF; j_gene: TRBJ2-5; abundance: .; v_gene: TRBV7-9; d_gene: .
CDR3nt: TGTGCCAGCTCACCCATCTTGGGTAAGAGCTCTGGGGCCAACGTCCTGACTTTC; CDR3aa: CASSPILGKSSGANVLTF; j_gene: TRBJ2-6; abundance: .; v_gene: TRBV18; d_gene: .
CDR3nt: TGTGCCAGCTCAGCCAGTCCGGGGGATCAAAACATTCAGTACTTC; CDR3aa: CASSASPGDQNIQYF; j_gene: TRBJ2-4; abundance: .; v_gene: TRBV18; d_gene: .
CDR3nt: TGTGCCAGCAGCTTAAACAGGGTGAACACCGGGGAGCTGTTTTTT; CDR3aa: CASSLNRVNTGELFF; j_gene: TRBJ2-2; abundance: once; v_gene: TRBV11-2; d_gene: .
CDR3nt: TGTGCCATCAGGGGACAGGGGGCACATGAGCAGTTCTTC; CDR3aa: CAIRGQGAHEQFF; j_gene: TRBJ2-1; abundance: once; v_gene: TRBV10-3; d_gene: TRBD1
CDR3nt: TGTGCCAGTAGTATCATACAGGGAGACACTGAAGCTTTCTTT; CDR3aa: CASSIIQGDTEAFF; j_gene: TRBJ1-1; abundance: .; v_gene: TRBV19; d_gene: .
CDR3nt: TGCAGCGTTTCCGGGACAGCTAACTATGGCTACACCTTC; CDR3aa: CSVSGTANYGYTF; j_gene: TRBJ1-2; abundance: .; v_gene: TRBV29-1; d_gene: TRBD1
CDR3nt: TGTGCCAGTCAACAGCGGTACAATGAGCAGTTCTTC; CDR3aa: CASQQRYNEQFF; j_gene: TRBJ2-1; abundance: .; v_gene: TRBV6-5; d_gene: .
CDR3nt: TGCGCCAGCAGCTTGGGGCCCGGGACCTACGAGCAGTACTTC; CDR3aa: CASSLGPGTYEQYF; j_gene: TRBJ2-7; abundance: .; v_gene: TRBV5-1; d_gene: .
CDR3nt: TGCGCCAGCAGTATGGACAGTTTGGACTCTCCACCCTACAATGAGCAGTTCTTC; CDR3aa: CASSMDSLDSPPYNEQFF; j_gene: TRBJ2-1; abundance: .; v_gene: TRBV5-1; d_gene: .
CDR3nt: TGTGCCAGTCAACGTCAAGGGAATAGCAATCAGCCCCAGCATTTT; CDR3aa: CASQRQGNSNQPQHF; j_gene: TRBJ1-5; abundance: few; v_gene: TRBV6-1; d_gene: .
CDR3nt: TGTGCCAGCAGCCCTAGCGGGAGTTCCTCAGATACGCAGTATTTT; CDR3aa: CASSPSGSSSDTQYF; j_gene: TRBJ2-3; abundance: .; v_gene: TRBV6-1; d_gene: TRBD2
CDR3nt: TGTGCCAGCAGTAAGGGTTGGACTAATGAAAAACTGTTTTTT; CDR3aa: CASSKGWTNEKLFF; j_gene: TRBJ1-4; abundance: once; v_gene: TRBV27; d_gene: .
CDR3nt: TGTGCCAGCAGTTCGCAGTTTGATGCGAGGCACAATGAGCAGTTCTTC; CDR3aa: CASSSQFDARHNEQFF; j_gene: TRBJ2-1; abundance: .; v_gene: TRBV6-5; d_gene: .
CDR3nt: TGTGCCAGCACTAAAACGTGGGGGACATCCTATAATTCACCCCTCCACTTT; CDR3aa: CASTKTWGTSYNSPLHF; j_gene: TRBJ1-6; abundance: .; v_gene: TRBV27; d_gene: .
CDR3nt: TGTGCCAGCAGCCAAGGCTCCGCGGTCTCCTACGAGCAGTACTTC; CDR3aa: CASSQGSAVSYEQYF; j_gene: TRBJ2-7; abundance: .; v_gene: TRBV14; d_gene: .